These 23 T cell receptor beta chains share one sample of origin, sequenced in a study of T cell responses to AZD1222 COVID-19 vaccine. The data were produced by immunoSEQ multiplex PCR, yet TCRdb's version contains in-frame clones alone and is incomplete. The sample records some 110,000 clones, around 89% being singletons. Specimen: peripheral blood, collected on day 0 of AZD1222 vaccination. These receptor sequences come from an adult in good health.

This clone appeared once. The gene calls are TRBV29-1 and TRBJ2-1, with D unresolved. Germline CDR1 SQVTM, CDR2 ANQGSEA. The ends were cut back, 4 bases at V and 4 bases at J, with 5 bases in the middle. The CDR3 has 11 amino acids. In nucleotides, the CDR3 is TGCAGCGTTGGCAAGTACAATGAGCAGTTCTTC. Translation gives CSVGKYNEQFF.

The V and J genes are TRBV2 and TRBJ2-6; a weak D match, TRBD1 (6 bases). The length of the CDR3 is 17 residues. Germline V gives CDR1 SNHLY, CDR2 FYNNEI. V was pared by 4 bases and J by 0 bases, with 13 bases between. Written as DNA, the CDR3 is TGTGCCAGCAGTGTGTCAGGGGTAGGCTCTGGGGCCAACGTCCTGACTTTC. It encodes CASSVSGVGSGANVLTF.

The chain couples TRBV3-1 (or the pseudogene TRBV3-2) to TRBJ2-1; D unresolved. The CDR3 is made up of 14 amino acids. Germline loops: CDR1 LGHDT, CDR2 YNNKEL (reference sequence). V gave up 1 base and J gave up 12 bases, with 16 bases separating them. DNA of the CDR3: TGTGCCAGCAGCCAAGTTGCCAGGTCGACACCGCAGTTCTTC. It encodes CASSQVARSTPQFF.

The chain employs TRBV6-1 and TRBJ2-7; D unresolved. V lost 0 bases and J 3 bases, leaving 6 bases between the germline ends. This CDR3 has 13 residues. Germline CDR1 MNHNS, CDR2 SASEGT. CDR3 sequence: CASSEAGSYEQYF. In nucleotides, the CDR3 is TGTGCCAGCAGTGAAGCAGGCAGCTACGAGCAGTACTTC.

V is TRBV7-9 and J is TRBJ2-5, with D unresolved. Trimming stripped 1 base from V and 4 bases from J, with 7 bases between. CDR3 length: 13 residues. Germline values: CDR1 SEHNR, CDR2 FQNEAQ (reference sequence). The CDR3 here is CASSLVVGETQYF. CDR3 nucleotides: TGTGCCAGCAGCTTAGTGGTAGGAGAGACCCAGTACTTC.

The chain joins TRBV28 to TRBJ1-5; D might be TRBD1 (5 bases). From germline, CDR1 is MDHEN and CDR2 SYDVKM. Trimming stripped 6 bases from V and 4 bases from J, with 10 bases between. The CDR3 has 13 residues. CDR3 in DNA: TGTGCCAGCAGCCCAGACAGTAATCAGCCCCAGCATTTT. Protein sequence: CASSPDSNQPQHF.

The rearrangement joins TRBV6-5 to TRBJ1-2; possibly TRBD1 for D (5 bases). Germline V gene lookup returns CDR1 MNHEY and CDR2 SVGAGI. The CDR3 spans 15 residues. V lost 0 bases and J lost 8, with 16 bases in between. This CDR3 reads CASSYSKQGFGGYTF. DNA for the CDR3: TGTGCCAGCAGTTACTCGAAGCAGGGTTTCGGGGGCTACACCTTC.

The V call is TRBV5-5, the J call TRBJ1-1; no firm D call. Germline loops: CDR1 SGHKS, CDR2 YYEKEE (reference sequence). V lost 1 base and J 0 bases, leaving 4 bases between the germline ends. The length of the CDR3 is 13 residues. CDR3 in amino acids: CASSLQMNTEAFF. CDR3 DNA: TGTGCCAGCAGCTTGCAAATGAACACTGAAGCTTTCTTT.

The DNA for the CDR3 is TGTGCCAGTAGTATAGATCTCAGGGCGGACCCTACGCTGGGCACTGAAGCTTTCTTT. This gives the protein CASSIDLRADPTLGTEAFF. The rearrangement links TRBV19 to TRBJ1-1; tentative D call: TRBD1 (5 bases). Germline-derived CDR1 and CDR2 are LNHDA and SQIVND (reference sequence). The CDR3 has 19 residues. Trimming left V 0 bases short and J 4 bases short, with 24 bases between.

The chain joins TRBV3-1 (or the pseudogene TRBV3-2) to TRBJ2-1, with TRBD2 matching over 8 bases. This CDR3 has 16 residues. Germline V lookup: CDR1 LGHDT, CDR2 YNNKEL (reference sequence). Losses at the gene ends were 1 base for V and 5 bases for J; bases not matched to a gene: 7. CDR3 sequence reads: CASSQGGGGTNNEQFF. CDR3 DNA: TGTGCCAGCAGCCAAGGCGGCGGGGGGACCAACAATGAGCAGTTCTTC.

The V and J genes are TRBV24-1 and TRBJ2-2; D gene unclear. There are 13 residues in the CDR3. With 9 bases removed from V and 2 bases from J, the gap between germline ends came to 9 bases. In germline, CDR1 is KGHDR, CDR2 SFDVKD. The CDR3 region has the DNA TGTGCCACCGCGACCCCAAACACCGGGGAGCTGTTTTTT. Translated, it gives CATATPNTGELFF.

This chain connects TRBV5-5 to TRBJ1-2; D unresolved. Germline assignment: CDR1 SGHKS and CDR2 YYEKEE (reference sequence). There are 14 residues in the CDR3. Trimming shortened V by 0 bases and J by 2 bases, and 8 bases separated the two germline ends. CDR3 in amino acids: CASSLAPENYGYTF. CDR3 sequence (DNA): TGTGCCAGCAGCTTGGCGCCAGAAAACTATGGCTACACCTTC.

The chain carries TRBV7-6 and TRBJ1-1; no reliable D call. The V end lost 4 bases, the J end lost 3 bases, and 9 bases lay between the germline ends. Germline loops: CDR1 SGHVS, CDR2 FNYEAQ. The CDR3 length is 13 residues. In nucleotides, the CDR3 is TGTGCCAGCAGCTCCGGTTGGGACACTGAAGCTTTCTTT. Translation: CASSSGWDTEAFF.

The chain uses TRBV7-8 and TRBJ2-7; perhaps TRBD2 as D (5 bases). Germline CDR1 and CDR2: SGHVS and FQNEAQ. The CDR3 runs to 14 residues. The V and J ends lost 0 bases and 1 base respectively, with 7 bases between them. CDR3 bases: TGTGCCAGCAGCTTAGCGGGAGAGTCCTACGAGCAGTACTTC. Translated: CASSLAGESYEQYF.

The rearrangement uses TRBV5-1 and TRBJ2-2, with D uncertain. Germline V gives CDR1 SGHRS, CDR2 YFSETQ. This CDR3 is 13 amino acids long. V gave up 0 bases and J gave up 3 bases, with 3 bases separating them. In nucleotides, the CDR3 is TGCGCCAGCAGCTTGGCAGACACCGGGGAGCTGTTTTTT. This codes for CASSLADTGELFF.

The chain joins TRBV11-2 to TRBJ1-1; a weak D match, TRBD1 (6 bases). The germline CDR1 and CDR2 sequences are SGHAT and FQNNGV. V was cut by 4 bases and J by 0 bases, with 24 bases left in between. CDR3 length: 19 amino acids. The CDR3 region is CASSYGGRQGHGLNTEAFF. In nucleotides, the CDR3 is TGTGCCAGCAGCTACGGCGGTCGGCAGGGGCACGGGTTGAACACTGAAGCTTTCTTT.

The V call is TRBV5-1, the J call TRBJ2-5; no reliable D call. V gave up 1 base and J gave up 2 bases, with 9 bases separating them. The germline gives CDR1 SGHRS, CDR2 YFSETQ. The CDR3 is 14 residues long. CDR3: CASSLSSVQETQYF. DNA for the CDR3: TGCGCCAGCAGCTTGAGTTCCGTACAAGAGACCCAGTACTTC.

V usage is TRBV28 and J usage is TRBJ2-7; TRBD2 aligns across 7 bases. Trimming took 5 bases from V and 12 from J; bases not matched to a gene: 10. The CDR3 loop spans 12 amino acids. The germline CDR1 and CDR2 sequences are MDHEN and SYDVKM. CDR3: CASSPYSGSVYF. The CDR3 DNA reads as TGTGCCAGCAGTCCTTATAGCGGGTCAGTGTACTTC.

The gene calls are TRBV6-2 or TRBV6-3 and TRBJ2-7; 7 bases align to TRBD1. The germline gives CDR1 MNHEY, CDR2 SVGEGT. After removal of 4 bases from V and 2 bases from J, the junction contained 11 bases not matched to a gene. The CDR3 has 16 residues. In nucleotides, the CDR3 is TGTGCCAGCAGTTCTGACAGGGTAATGGAGACCTACGAGCAGTACTTC. It specifies CASSSDRVMETYEQYF.

The chain employs TRBV29-1 and TRBJ2-1, with 7 bases that match TRBD2. This CDR3 spans 14 amino acids. The germline V gene has CDR1 SQVTM and CDR2 ANQGSEA. J was trimmed by 7 bases and V by 8 bases; bases with no gene match: 14. The CDR3 protein is CSLTGGSLSNEQFF. CDR3 nucleotides: TGCAGCCTGACGGGCGGGAGTTTAAGTAATGAGCAGTTCTTC.

The gene calls are TRBV5-5 and TRBJ1-5; D not certain. V lost 4 bases and J 4 bases, leaving 15 bases between the germline ends. The CDR3 runs to 15 residues. The germline gives CDR1 SGHKS, CDR2 YYEKEE (reference sequence). The CDR3 region is CASSPGPGENQPQHF. The CDR3 DNA follows: TGTGCCAGCAGCCCCGGCCCAGGCGAGAATCAGCCCCAGCATTTT. The full variable domain, completed using reference TRBV5-5 and TRBJ1-5, is DAGVTQSPTHLIKTRGQQVTLRCSPISGHKSVSWYQQVLGQGPQFIFQYYEKEERGRGNFPDRFSARQFPNYSSELNVNALLLGDSALYLCASSPGPGENQPQHFGDGTRLSIL.

The J gene is TRBJ1-5, the V gene TRBV15; 7 bases agree with TRBD1. Germline-derived CDR1 and CDR2 are LNHNV and YYDKDF (reference sequence). CDR3 length equals 19 residues. The junction had 15 bases not matched to a gene; V was cut back by 3 bases and J by 1 base. CDR3 nucleotides: TGTGCCACCAGCAGTCTCCAGGGGAGACAGGGAGGAAGCAATCAGCCCCAGCATTTT. Translated: CATSSLQGRQGGSNQPQHF.

This chain joins TRBV6-2 or TRBV6-3 and TRBJ2-5, with unresolved D. The CDR3 has 11 amino acids. Per germline, CDR1 MNHEY and CDR2 SVGEGT. With 3 bases removed from V and 2 bases from J, the gap between germline ends came to 1 base. This chain's CDR3 is CASSYQETQYF. The DNA of the CDR3 is TGTGCCAGCAGTTATCAAGAGACCCAGTACTTC.